This TCR beta chain was identified in a study of Tregs in tolerant kidney transplant recipients. The data were produced by immunoSEQ multiplex PCR, yet TCRdb's version contains in-frame clones alone and is incomplete. The sample gives under 90,000 clones, 91% of which show up once; around 1.5% is in the top ten. Study results and caveats: Tregs expanded with activated donor B cells seemed most donor-specific. Changing PCR primers prevented nucleotide comparison between some patients' samples. Few patients were studied, so findings need validation in larger groups.

Related graft donors supplied nonmyeloablative bone marrow transplants, and mixed chimerism was transient. CD4+CD25+CD127- Tregs, CD4+CD25- non-Tregs, CD4 and CD8 cells were sorted. As concerns this clone: Its antigen is currently unknown.

The CDR3 extends over 16 amino acids. Germline values: CDR1 LGHNA, CDR2 YSLEER. V was shortened by 1 base and J by 0 bases, with 13 bases between the two germline ends. This TCR was recovered from a human patient who received a combined kidney and bone marrow transplant. A share of the T cells may be of graft donor origin. The V gene is TRBV4-3, the J gene TRBJ2-7; TRBD2 is a possible D gene (7 bases). The sample consisted of CD4+ T cells from blood (PBMCs), taken 24 months after the transplant. CDR3 residues: CASSQVGGGHSYEQYF. For the CDR3, the DNA is TGCGCCAGCAGCCAAGTAGGGGGAGGGCACTCCTACGAGCAGTACTTC.